The rows below give T cell receptor beta chains drawn from one sample of a study of vaccination effects on CD4 cells after COVID-19. Clones were read by immunoSEQ multiplex PCR, and TCRdb kept only the in-frame ones, dropping some. Found here are some 56,000 clones, roughly 77% of them singletons; the top ten hold 5% to 6.5%. These receptors lack a known antigen. The sample here was CD4+ T cells from PBMCs cultured with HIV peptides, taken before COVID-19 vaccination. These receptors all come from a human donor who had a prior SARS-CoV-2 infection. Both conserved end residues are part of each CDR3. D genes are given only for firm matches. The size field is filled for only some rows; it gives once, few, many or a size class.

NA	TRBV9	TRBJ2-1	NA	CASSSRDKAYNEQFF	TGTGCCAGCAGCAGCCGGGACAAAGCCTACAATGAGCAGTTCTTC
NA	TRBV7-9	TRBJ1-4	NA	CASSPPSVNEKLFF	TGTGCCAGCAGCCCCCCGAGCGTCAATGAAAAACTGTTTTTT
NA	TRBV2	TRBJ1-5	NA	CASSGWSVDQPQHF	TGTGCCAGCAGTGGGTGGTCAGTAGATCAGCCCCAGCATTTT
NA	TRBV7-9	TRBJ1-2	NA	CASSLVSDLAGGYTF	TGTGCCAGCAGCTTAGTTAGCGATCTGGCCGGCGGCTACACCTTC
NA	TRBV4-2	TRBJ2-5	TRBD2	CASSPLDGLAGGPETQYF	TGTGCCAGCAGCCCCTTGGACGGACTAGCGGGAGGGCCAGAGACCCAGTACTTC
NA	TRBV13	TRBJ2-3	TRBD2	CASSRGLAGGSRYTQYF	TGTGCCAGCAGCCGCGGACTAGCGGGGGGGAGCCGTTATACGCAGTATTTT
NA	TRBV11-2	TRBJ1-1	NA	CASSLQAQSTEAFF	TGTGCCAGCAGCTTACAGGCCCAGAGCACTGAAGCTTTCTTT
NA	TRBV4-2	TRBJ2-5	NA	CASSQEGRLGETQYF	TGTGCCAGCAGCCAAGAAGGCCGGTTGGGGGAGACCCAGTACTTC
NA	TRBV5-1	TRBJ2-3	NA	CASSFRDLSTDTQYF	TGCGCCAGCAGCTTTCGGGACCTGAGCACAGATACGCAGTATTTT
NA	TRBV27	TRBJ1-4	NA	CASSLKGCCTNEKLFF	TGTGCCAGCAGCCTTAAGGGGTGCTGCACTAATGAAAAACTGTTTTTT
once	TRBV18	TRBJ1-5	NA	CASSPLYSNQPQHF	TGTGCCAGCTCACCGCTTTATAGCAATCAGCCCCAGCATTTT
few	TRBV7-9	TRBJ2-3	NA	CASREWGLADTQYF	TGTGCCAGCAGGGAGTGGGGCTTAGCAGATACGCAGTATTTT
NA	TRBV29-1	TRBJ1-3	NA	CSVEGTLGNTIYF	TGCAGCGTTGAGGGGACACTTGGAAACACCATATATTTT
NA	TRBV18	TRBJ2-3	TRBD1	CASSRGTGEGDTQYF	TGTGCCAGCTCACGGGGGACAGGGGAAGGAGATACGCAGTATTTT
NA	TRBV29-1	TRBJ1-1	NA	CSVAAGTNTEAFF	TGCAGCGTGGCCGCCGGGACAAACACTGAAGCTTTCTTT
NA	TRBV2	TRBJ1-1	NA	CASRVTRGRLEAFF	TGTGCCAGCAGAGTTACCAGGGGCAGACTTGAAGCTTTCTTT
once	TRBV30	TRBJ2-3	NA	CAWSRPTTQYF	TGTGCCTGGAGTCGACCCACTACGCAGTATTTT
once	TRBV18	TRBJ1-2	TRBD1	CASSVSGTGDGYTF	TGTGCCAGCTCAGTCTCCGGGACAGGGGATGGCTACACCTTC
NA	TRBV18	TRBJ2-5	NA	CASSPTHAKETQYF	TGTGCCAGCTCACCAACTCACGCAAAAGAGACCCAGTACTTC
NA	TRBV7-6	TRBJ1-2	NA	CASSLARDGSGTPYGYTF	TGTGCCAGCAGCTTAGCGCGGGATGGGTCAGGTACCCCCTATGGCTACACCTTC
NA	TRBV5-4	TRBJ2-3	NA	CASSSTEGGDTQYF	TGTGCCAGCAGCTCAACGGAGGGGGGAGATACGCAGTATTTT
NA	TRBV11-3	TRBJ2-5	NA	CASSLGSGARNQETQYF	TGTGCCAGCAGCTTAGGGAGTGGGGCGAGAAACCAAGAGACCCAGTACTTC
few	TRBV3-1/TRBV3-2	TRBJ1-5	NA	CASSQDAQHNQPQHF	TGTGCCAGCAGCCAAGACGCGCAGCACAATCAGCCCCAGCATTTT
NA	TRBV11-3	TRBJ1-1	NA	CASSLTSGDTEAFF	TGTGCCAGCAGCTTAACTTCGGGGGACACTGAAGCTTTCTTT
few	TRBV7-9	TRBJ2-3	NA	CASSFQRGAGTDTQYF	TGTGCCAGCAGCTTCCAAAGGGGGGCAGGCACAGATACGCAGTATTTT
NA	TRBV19	TRBJ1-4	NA	CASSIGGGEGEKLFF	TGTGCCAGTAGTATAGGCGGGGGCGAGGGTGAAAAACTGTTTTTT
few	TRBV7-8	TRBJ1-5	NA	CASSHGLALNQPQHF	TGTGCCAGCAGCCATGGACTCGCTCTCAATCAGCCCCAGCATTTT
NA	TRBV9	TRBJ2-1	TRBD2	CASSVGGGLAGDNEQFF	TGTGCCAGCAGCGTAGGTGGGGGACTAGCGGGAGACAATGAGCAGTTCTTC
once	TRBV5-1	TRBJ2-5	NA	CASSLVDSLQETQYF	TGCGCCAGCAGCTTGGTAGACAGCCTCCAAGAGACCCAGTACTTC
NA	TRBV5-1	TRBJ1-5	NA	CASSLEGGQPQHF	TGCGCCAGCAGCTTGGAGGGCGGTCAGCCCCAGCATTTT
NA	TRBV12-5	TRBJ2-5	NA	CASGSHDVSETQYF	TGTGCTAGTGGTAGCCACGACGTTTCGGAGACCCAGTACTTC
NA	TRBV7-9	TRBJ2-7	NA	CASSLNREQYF	TGTGCCAGCAGCTTAAACCGGGAGCAGTACTTC
NA	TRBV11-3	TRBJ2-5	NA	CASSSAGQVETQYF	TGTGCCAGCAGCTCAGCGGGCCAAGTAGAGACCCAGTACTTC
NA	TRBV27	TRBJ2-5	NA	CASSSGTSRRGETQYF	TGTGCCAGCAGTTCTGGGACCTCACGCAGGGGAGAGACCCAGTACTTC
NA	TRBV11-2	TRBJ1-2	NA	CASSLWVGSNYGYTF	TGTGCCAGCAGCTTATGGGTAGGGTCTAACTATGGCTACACCTTC
NA	TRBV24-1	TRBJ2-5	NA	CATSPMDSGEETQYF	TGTGCCACCAGTCCAATGGACAGTGGAGAAGAGACCCAGTACTTC
NA	TRBV5-1	TRBJ1-1	NA	CASGWGSSTEAFF	TGCGCCAGCGGTTGGGGGTCGAGCACTGAAGCTTTCTTT
NA	TRBV6-5	TRBJ2-7	TRBD2	CASSYSPAGGYEQYF	TGTGCCAGCAGTTACTCCCCCGCGGGGGGGTACGAGCAGTACTTC
few	TRBV7-2	TRBJ2-7	TRBD2	CASSSRGGRSYEQYF	TGTGCCAGCAGCTCCAGGGGCGGGAGGTCCTACGAGCAGTACTTC
NA	TRBV18	TRBJ2-1	TRBD2	CASSLPGGRYNEQFF	TGTGCCAGCTCACTACCCGGCGGGAGGTACAATGAGCAGTTCTTC
NA	TRBV2	TRBJ1-1	NA	CATTLRAQVVNTEAFF	TGTGCCACCACTTTAAGGGCCCAGGTCGTGAACACTGAAGCTTTCTTT
NA	TRBV24-1	TRBJ2-2	TRBD1	CATDGTGRDRTGELFF	TGTGCCACAGACGGGACAGGGAGAGACCGTACCGGGGAGCTGTTTTTT
NA	TRBV7-9	TRBJ1-2	NA	CASSLVGGHYGYTF	TGTGCCAGCAGCTTAGTTGGGGGACACTATGGCTACACCTTC
few	TRBV6-5	TRBJ2-1	NA	CASSRDSYNEQFF	TGTGCCAGCAGTCGGGACTCCTACAATGAGCAGTTCTTC
once	TRBV2	TRBJ2-2	NA	CASRGGSQDGELFF	TGTGCCAGCAGAGGTGGCTCCCAGGACGGGGAGCTGTTTTTT
NA	TRBV23-1	TRBJ1-3	NA	CASTPREGTGNTIYF	TGCGCCAGCACACCCCGGGAAGGTACTGGAAACACCATATATTTT
once	TRBV5-4	TRBJ2-3	NA	CASSWDPTTDTQYF	TGTGCCAGCAGCTGGGACCCTACCACAGATACGCAGTATTTT
NA	TRBV16	TRBJ2-5	TRBD2	CASSRISFGTSVRKYQETQYF	TGTGCCAGCAGCCGAATCTCCTTTGGGACTAGCGTTAGAAAGTACCAAGAGACCCAGTACTTC
NA	TRBV30	TRBJ2-3	TRBD2	CAWSGLAGPTDTQYF	TGTGCCTGGAGCGGACTAGCGGGACCCACAGATACGCAGTATTTT
NA	TRBV19	TRBJ1-2	NA	CASFPYGGGGYTF	TGTGCCAGTTTTCCATATGGGGGAGGTGGCTACACCTTC
once	TRBV7-9	TRBJ2-5	NA	CASSLAAATQTRGGGTQYF	TGTGCCAGCAGCTTAGCAGCCGCTACCCAGACGCGGGGTGGGGGGACCCAGTACTTC
once	TRBV11-2	TRBJ2-3	TRBD2	CASSRLAGLADTQYF	TGTGCCAGCAGCCGACTAGCGGGGTTGGCAGATACGCAGTATTTT
few	TRBV11-2	TRBJ2-1	TRBD2	CASRPIAGGSYNEQFF	TGTGCCAGCAGGCCCATAGCGGGAGGGTCCTACAATGAGCAGTTCTTC
once	TRBV19	TRBJ2-2	TRBD1	CASSKTGNPGELFF	TGTGCCAGTAGTAAGACAGGGAATCCCGGGGAGCTGTTTTTT
NA	TRBV6-4	TRBJ2-1	TRBD2	CASSDPGTSGYEQFF	TGTGCCAGCAGTGACCCCGGGACTAGCGGGTATGAGCAGTTCTTC
few	TRBV5-6	TRBJ1-4	NA	CASSGKGATNEKLFF	TGTGCCAGCAGCGGGAAGGGCGCCACTAATGAAAAACTGTTTTTT
few	TRBV6-5	TRBJ1-5	TRBD1	CASRKWQQGNQPQHF	TGTGCCAGCAGGAAATGGCAACAGGGGAATCAGCCCCAGCATTTT
NA	TRBV19	TRBJ1-5	NA	CASSTFREQGGQPQHF	TGTGCCAGTAGTACCTTTAGGGAGCAGGGAGGTCAGCCCCAGCATTTT
NA	TRBV30	TRBJ1-6	TRBD1	CAWSPAQGGVSPLHF	TGTGCCTGGAGCCCCGCACAGGGGGGGGTTTCACCCCTCCACTTT
NA	TRBV7-7	TRBJ2-7	TRBD1	CASSSGQGAEQYF	TGTGCTAGCAGCTCCGGACAGGGGGCCGAGCAGTACTTC